This T cell receptor (beta chain) originates from a study of T cell responses to AZD1222 COVID-19 vaccine. Trimming removed 7 bases from V and 2 bases from J, with 10 bases in between. CDR3 length equals 13 residues. Germline CDR1 and CDR2: SNHLY and FYNNEI. This clone was seen more than once but under ten times. Antigen: not known. Broader study findings: Spike was spanned by vaccine-associated CD4 TCRs, which were dominant at 160-218 and 743-854. Two doses of AZD1222 preceded a rise in Spike-specific TCR breadth and depth. Clonal diversity may have been underestimated in mostly white British donors. Of spike-specific TCRs, nearly half reportedly target regions left unmutated in variants.

This table comes from immunoSEQ multiplex PCR, and its TCRdb copy is limited to in-frame clones, with some not included. The sample holds fewer than 70,000 clones, about 80% seen once. The specimen was peripheral blood, collected 28 days after the second AZD1222 dose. The clonotype comes from an adult who received the AZD1222 COVID-19 vaccine. This rearrangement joins TRBV2 to TRBJ2-3, with D possibly being TRBD2 (6 bases). CDR3 bases: TGTGCCAGCACTAGGGACTTCACAGATACGCAGTATTTT. As protein: CASTRDFTDTQYF.